A selection of T cell receptor beta chains follows, all from one sample in a study of response to subunit inactivated influenza vaccine. TCRdb used MiXCR to reprocess the RT-PCR reads, holding one entry per CDR3 protein. The repertoire holds 500,000 to 550,000 distinct CDR3 sequences, with approximately 7.3% as singletons. Sequences were derived from PBMCs from blood, sampled less than 30 months after vaccination. The receptors originated from a man aged 45 to 70 who received an inactivated influenza vaccine. Both conserved end residues are trimmed from each CDR3. A D gene is named only where the DNA matches it firmly.

TRBJ2-7 TRBV6-6 TRBD1 ASRKDRVEQY
TRBJ2-2 TRBV19 TRBD1 ASNTGDTGELF
TRBJ2-5 TRBV30 . AWSVPPETQY
TRBJ2-7 TRBV28 TRBD2 ASISGLAEPYEQY
TRBJ2-1 TRBV27 TRBD2 AILAGGNEQF
TRBJ1-4 TRBV5-1 . ASSLAPGEKLF
TRBJ2-3 TRBV20-1 . SARAYVSTDTQY
TRBJ1-5 TRBV28 TRBD1 ASSLSGGFNQPQH
TRBJ2-1 TRBV29-1 TRBD1 SVEEGTGGHEQF
TRBJ1-5 TRBV21-1 . ASSPMQPQH
TRBJ2-7 TRBV7-2 . ASSPQGSAFSYEQY
TRBJ2-7 TRBV6-1 . ASSDRGKQY
TRBJ1-5 TRBV9 TRBD1 ASSDILTGGLT
TRBJ1-2 TRBV12-3/TRBV12-4 TRBD1 ASSPLAGGLGYT
TRBJ1-6 TRBV6-1 TRBD1 ASRHGTGAYEAPLH
TRBJ1-1 TRBV12-3/TRBV12-4 . ASSQTPLRTEAF
TRBJ1-3 TRBV16 . ASSQLRHSGNTIY
TRBJ2-3 TRBV12-3/TRBV12-4 TRBD2 ASRNKRGGFVDTQY
TRBJ2-1 TRBV7-2 TRBD2 ASSTPPCGGALDEQF
TRBJ2-2 TRBV12-3/TRBV12-4 . ASSPGRGSGELF
TRBJ2-3 TRBV28 TRBD2 ASRPGLAGFETDTQY
TRBJ2-7 TRBV4-3 TRBD1 ASSQGQGVYYEQY
TRBJ1-3 TRBV25-1 . ASSEGRNSGNTIY
TRBJ2-1 TRBV7-3 . ASSLQGTKYNEQF
TRBJ2-3 TRBV11-2 TRBD2 ASSLAPRLAGEDTQY
TRBJ2-2 TRBV11-2 . ASSSPYGAGRNTGELF
TRBJ2-1 TRBV15 . ATSRGQVHDEQF
TRBJ2-1 TRBV28 TRBD1 ASILGQGRNEQF
TRBJ2-3 TRBV18 . ASSPLIADTQY
TRBJ1-5 TRBV29-1 . SVRGNWNQPQH
TRBJ1-4 TRBV6-5 . ASSWSLGANEKLF
TRBJ2-7 TRBV21-1 . ASSLGGQGNNEQY
TRBJ2-1 TRBV7-3 TRBD2 ASSSQGGRVYNEQF
TRBJ1-5 TRBV5-6 . ASSLGQGPGGQPQH
TRBJ1-1 TRBV7-8 TRBD1 ASRSIPGQGSGEAF
TRBJ2-7 TRBV7-2 . ASSLSGCPYEQY
TRBJ2-2 TRBV3-1 TRBD2 ASSQNPGLGSRGELF
TRBJ2-2 TRBV15 . ATSDYSNTGELF
TRBJ1-6 TRBV7-2 . ASSGGLEYSPLH
TRBJ2-2 TRBV24-1 . ATSDPTTSTGELF
TRBJ2-2 TRBV20-1 TRBD2 SARDLLERGNTGELF
TRBJ1-2 TRBV29-1 . SVGGAYGYT
TRBJ1-2 TRBV29-1 . SVDGGKANYGYT
TRBJ1-2 TRBV7-2 . ASSPFGTGNYGYT
TRBJ2-7 TRBV5-1 . ASSYTDRSEQY
TRBJ2-2 TRBV6-5 TRBD2 ASSFDGRGNTGELF
TRBJ2-5 TRBV5-1 TRBD1 ASSPRTGVGETQY
TRBJ2-7 TRBV5-1 TRBD1 ASSFTGTGIYEQY
TRBJ2-7 TRBV12-3/TRBV12-4 TRBD2 ASSMRTSSAYEQY
TRBJ1-2 TRBV7-2 . ASSLAADYGYT
TRBJ2-1 TRBV19 . ASRSPGTSSYNEQF
TRBJ2-5 TRBV7-2 TRBD2 ASSRLAGGETQY
TRBJ2-1 TRBV11-3 . ASSFSADKYNEQF
TRBJ2-7 TRBV7-9 . ASSTNHGSYEQY
TRBJ2-3 TRBV11-2 . ASSFDGRTDTQY